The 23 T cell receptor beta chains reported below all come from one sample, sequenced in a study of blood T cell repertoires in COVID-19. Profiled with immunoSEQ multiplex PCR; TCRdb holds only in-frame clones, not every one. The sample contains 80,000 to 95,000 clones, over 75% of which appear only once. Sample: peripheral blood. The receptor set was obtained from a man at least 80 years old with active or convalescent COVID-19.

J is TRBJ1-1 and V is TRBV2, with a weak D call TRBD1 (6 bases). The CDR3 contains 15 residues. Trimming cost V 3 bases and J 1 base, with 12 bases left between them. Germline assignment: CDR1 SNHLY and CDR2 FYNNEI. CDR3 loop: CASSDRGTPNTEAFF. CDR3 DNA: TGTGCCAGCAGTGATAGGGGGACACCGAACACTGAAGCTTTCTTT. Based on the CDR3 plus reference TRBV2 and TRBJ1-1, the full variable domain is EPEVTQTPSHQVTQMGQEVILRCVPISNHLYFYWYRQILGQKVEFLVSFYNNEISEKSEIFDDQFSVERPDGSNFTLKIRSTKLEDSAMYFCASSDRGTPNTEAFFGQGTRLTVV.

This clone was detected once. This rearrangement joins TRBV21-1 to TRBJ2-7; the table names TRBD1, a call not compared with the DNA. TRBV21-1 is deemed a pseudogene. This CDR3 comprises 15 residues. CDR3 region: CASSKEGPGSYEQYF. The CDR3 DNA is TGTGCCAGCAGCAAAGAGGGGCCAGGGTCCTACGAGCAGTACTTC.

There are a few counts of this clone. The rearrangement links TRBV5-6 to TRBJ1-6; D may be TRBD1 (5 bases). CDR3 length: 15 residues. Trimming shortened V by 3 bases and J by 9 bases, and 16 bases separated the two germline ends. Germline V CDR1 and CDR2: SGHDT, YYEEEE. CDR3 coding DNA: TGTGCCAGCAGCTCCTCAGGGTTCGGGGGTTCACCCCTCCACTTT. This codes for CASSSSGFGGSPLHF.

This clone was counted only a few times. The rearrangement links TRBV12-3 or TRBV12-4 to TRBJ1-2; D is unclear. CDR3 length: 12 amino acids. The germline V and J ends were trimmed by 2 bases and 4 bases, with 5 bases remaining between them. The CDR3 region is CASSLLRYGYTF. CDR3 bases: TGTGCCAGCAGTTTACTCCGCTATGGCTACACCTTC.

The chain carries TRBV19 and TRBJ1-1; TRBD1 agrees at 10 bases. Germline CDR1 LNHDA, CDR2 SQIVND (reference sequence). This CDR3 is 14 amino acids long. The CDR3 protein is CAKTGGALSTEAFF. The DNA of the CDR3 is TGTGCAAAGACAGGGGGCGCTCTGTCGACTGAAGCTTTCTTT.

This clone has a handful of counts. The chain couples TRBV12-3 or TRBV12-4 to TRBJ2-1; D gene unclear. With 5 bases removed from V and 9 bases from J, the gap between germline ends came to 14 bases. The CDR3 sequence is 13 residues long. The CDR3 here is CASSPMLLSEQFF. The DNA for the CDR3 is TGTGCCAGCAGTCCTATGCTGCTAAGTGAGCAGTTCTTC.

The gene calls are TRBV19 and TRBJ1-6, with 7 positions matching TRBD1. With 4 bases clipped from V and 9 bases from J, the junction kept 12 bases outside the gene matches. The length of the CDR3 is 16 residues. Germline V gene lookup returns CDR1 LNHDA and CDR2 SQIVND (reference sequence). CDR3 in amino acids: CASSKIEQGNGSPLHF. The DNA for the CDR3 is TGTGCCAGTAGTAAGATCGAACAGGGGAACGGTTCACCCCTCCACTTT. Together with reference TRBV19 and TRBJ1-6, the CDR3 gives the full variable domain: DGGITQSPKYLFRKEGQNVTLSCEQNLNHDAMYWYRQDPGQGLRLIYYSQIVNDFQKGDIAEGYSVSREKKESFPLTVTSAQKNPTAFYLCASSKIEQGNGSPLHFGNGTRLTVT.

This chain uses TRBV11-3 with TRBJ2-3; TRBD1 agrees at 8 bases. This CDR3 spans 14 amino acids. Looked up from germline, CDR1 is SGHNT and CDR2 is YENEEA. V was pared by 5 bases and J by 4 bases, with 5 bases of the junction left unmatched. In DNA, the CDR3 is TGTGCCAGCAGCCCAGGGGGCGAGGCAGATACGCAGTATTTT. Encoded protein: CASSPGGEADTQYF.

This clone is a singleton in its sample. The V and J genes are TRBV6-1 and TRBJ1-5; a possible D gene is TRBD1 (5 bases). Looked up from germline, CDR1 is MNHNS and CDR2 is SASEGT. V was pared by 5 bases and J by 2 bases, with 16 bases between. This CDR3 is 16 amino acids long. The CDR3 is CASSQGAGIRNQPQHF. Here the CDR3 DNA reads TGTGCCAGCAGTCAAGGGGCGGGTATTCGCAATCAGCCCCAGCATTTT.

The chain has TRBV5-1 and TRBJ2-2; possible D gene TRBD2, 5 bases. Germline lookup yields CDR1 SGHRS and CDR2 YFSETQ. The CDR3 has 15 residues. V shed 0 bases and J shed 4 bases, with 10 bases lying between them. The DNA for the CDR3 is TGCGCCAGCAGCTTGGACTCGGGGAGCACCGGGGAGCTGTTTTTT. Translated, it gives CASSLDSGSTGELFF.

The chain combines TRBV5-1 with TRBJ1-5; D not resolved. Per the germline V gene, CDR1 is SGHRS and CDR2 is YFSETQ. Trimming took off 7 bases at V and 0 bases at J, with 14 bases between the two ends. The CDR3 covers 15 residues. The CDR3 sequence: CASSRDGVSNQPQHF. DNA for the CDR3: TGCGCCAGCTCCCGGGATGGGGTTAGCAATCAGCCCCAGCATTTT.

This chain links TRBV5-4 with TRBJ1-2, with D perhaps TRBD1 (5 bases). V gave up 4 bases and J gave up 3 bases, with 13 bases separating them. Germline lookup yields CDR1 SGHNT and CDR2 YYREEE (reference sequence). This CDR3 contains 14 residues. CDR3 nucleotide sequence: TGTGCCAGCAGCGCCCCCCCAGGGCACTATGGCTACACCTTC. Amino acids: CASSAPPGHYGYTF. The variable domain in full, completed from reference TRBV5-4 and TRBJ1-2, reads ETGVTQSPTHLIKTRGQQVTLRCSSQSGHNTVSWYQQALGQGPQFIFQYYREEENGRGNFPPRFSGLQFPNYSSELNVNALELDDSALYLCASSAPPGHYGYTFGSGTRLTVV.

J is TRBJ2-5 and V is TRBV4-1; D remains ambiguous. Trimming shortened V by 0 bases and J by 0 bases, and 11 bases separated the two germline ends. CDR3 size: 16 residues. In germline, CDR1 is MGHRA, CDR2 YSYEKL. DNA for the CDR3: TGCGCCAGCAGCCAAGAGGTGAAGCCGAACCAAGAGACCCAGTACTTC. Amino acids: CASSQEVKPNQETQYF.

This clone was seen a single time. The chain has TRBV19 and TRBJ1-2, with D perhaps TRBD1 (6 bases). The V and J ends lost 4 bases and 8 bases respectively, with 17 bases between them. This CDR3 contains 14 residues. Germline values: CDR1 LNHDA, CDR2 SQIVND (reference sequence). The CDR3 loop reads CASSSGQRVDGYTF. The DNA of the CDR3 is TGTGCCAGTAGTAGTGGACAGCGAGTGGACGGCTACACCTTC.

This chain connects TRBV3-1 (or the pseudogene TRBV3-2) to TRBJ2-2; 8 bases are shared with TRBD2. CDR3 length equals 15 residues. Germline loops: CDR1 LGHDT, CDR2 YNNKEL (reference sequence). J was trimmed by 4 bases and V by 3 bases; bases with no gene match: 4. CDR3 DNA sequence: TGTGCCAGCAGCCAGCCGACTAGCGTCACCGGGGAGCTGTTTTTT. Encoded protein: CASSQPTSVTGELFF.

CDR3 DNA: TGTGCCAGCAGCCTCGCACTCGACAGCTCCTACGAGCAGTACTTC. Translating gives CASSLALDSSYEQYF. The V and J genes are TRBV7-7 and TRBJ2-7, with D perhaps matching TRBD1 (5 bases). Trimming cost V 5 bases and J 0 bases, with 14 bases left between them. Germline V gene data show CDR1 as SSHAT and CDR2 as FNYEAQ (reference sequence). The CDR3 has 15 amino acids.

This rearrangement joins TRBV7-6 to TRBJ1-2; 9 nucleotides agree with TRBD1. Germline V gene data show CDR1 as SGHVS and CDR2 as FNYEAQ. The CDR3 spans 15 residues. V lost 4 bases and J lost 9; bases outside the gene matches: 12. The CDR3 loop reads CASSSGAGQGSSYTF. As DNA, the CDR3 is TGTGCCAGCAGCTCCGGAGCGGGACAGGGTAGTAGCTACACCTTC.

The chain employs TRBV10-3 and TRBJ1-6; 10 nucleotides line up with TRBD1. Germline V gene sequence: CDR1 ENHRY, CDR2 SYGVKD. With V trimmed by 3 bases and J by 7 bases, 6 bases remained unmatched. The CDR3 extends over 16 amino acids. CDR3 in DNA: TGTGCCATCAGTGACCTCGGACAGGGGGACAATTCACCCCTCCACTTT. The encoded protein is CAISDLGQGDNSPLHF.

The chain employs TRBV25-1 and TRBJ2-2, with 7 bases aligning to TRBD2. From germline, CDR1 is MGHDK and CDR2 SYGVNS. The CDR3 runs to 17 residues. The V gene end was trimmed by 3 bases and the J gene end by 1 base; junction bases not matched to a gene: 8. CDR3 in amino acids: CASSDLTASGNTGELFF. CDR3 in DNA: TGTGCCAGCAGTGATCTTACCGCTAGCGGGAACACCGGGGAGCTGTTTTTT.

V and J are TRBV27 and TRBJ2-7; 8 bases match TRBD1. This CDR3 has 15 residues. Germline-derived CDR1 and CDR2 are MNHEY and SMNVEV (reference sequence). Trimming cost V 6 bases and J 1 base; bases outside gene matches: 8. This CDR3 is CASSDRGRISYEQYF. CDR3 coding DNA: TGTGCCAGCAGCGACAGGGGCCGAATTTCCTACGAGCAGTACTTC.

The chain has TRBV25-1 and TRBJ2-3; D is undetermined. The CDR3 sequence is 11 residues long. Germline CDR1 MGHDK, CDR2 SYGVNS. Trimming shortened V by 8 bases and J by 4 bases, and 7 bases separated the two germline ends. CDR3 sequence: CASVAADTQYF. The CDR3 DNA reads TGTGCCAGCGTGGCGGCAGATACGCAGTATTTT.

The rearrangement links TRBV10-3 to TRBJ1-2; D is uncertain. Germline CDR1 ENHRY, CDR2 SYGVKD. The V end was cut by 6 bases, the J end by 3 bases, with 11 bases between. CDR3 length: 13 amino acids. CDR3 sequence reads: CAISAIADYGYTF. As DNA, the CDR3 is TGTGCCATCAGCGCGATAGCAGACTATGGCTACACCTTC.

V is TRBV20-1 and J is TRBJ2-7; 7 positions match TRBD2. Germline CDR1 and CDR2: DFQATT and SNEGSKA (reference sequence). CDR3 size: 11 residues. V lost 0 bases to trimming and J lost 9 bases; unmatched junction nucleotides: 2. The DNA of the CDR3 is TGCAGTGCTAGAGATGGGAGGGGGCAGTACTTC. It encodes CSARDGRGQYF.